Each of the 6 T cell receptor beta chains below was sequenced from the same sample in a study of PD-L1 blockade in urothelial cancer. Assay used: immunoSEQ multiplex PCR; TCRdb lists only in-frame clones, some missing. This table holds about 43,000 clones, around 89% found once. Material: PBMCs, obtained around atezolizumab (anti-PD-L1) treatment. These receptors all come from an elderly man with urothelial cancer.

The chain employs TRBV19 and TRBJ2-7; D possibly corresponds to TRBD1 (6 bases). The CDR3 covers 14 residues. CDR1 is LNHDA and CDR2 is SQIVND in the germline V gene (reference sequence). With 6 bases removed from V and 3 bases from J, the gap between germline ends came to 15 bases. The CDR3 DNA follows: TGTGCCAGTAGCACAGGGTTGACTTACTACGAGCAGTACTTC. Encoded protein: CASSTGLTYYEQYF.

This chain connects TRBV19 to TRBJ2-7, with TRBD1 matching over 7 bases. CDR1 is LNHDA and CDR2 is SQIVND in the germline V gene (reference sequence). V was clipped by 4 bases and J by 3 bases; unmatched bases: 3. The CDR3 consists of 13 residues. The CDR3: CASSTAGGYEQYF. The CDR3 nucleotides read TGTGCCAGTAGTACTGCAGGGGGCTACGAGCAGTACTTC.

The chain couples TRBV5-1 to TRBJ1-2; D is perhaps TRBD1 (6 bases). The CDR3 covers 12 residues. V was trimmed by 2 bases and J by 8 bases, leaving 10 bases between them. Germline V CDR1 and CDR2: SGHRS, YFSETQ. The CDR3 bases are TGCGCCAGCAGCTTTGGGGGCCGGGGCTACACCTTC. It codes for CASSFGGRGYTF.

This clone was seen a handful of times. The chain is built from TRBV5-1 and TRBJ2-1; 9 nucleotides agree with TRBD2. CDR1 and CDR2 from the germline V gene are SGHRS and YFSETQ. The CDR3 runs 16 residues. After removal of 3 bases from V and 2 bases from J, the junction contained 6 bases not matched to a gene. The CDR3 nucleotides are TGCGCCAGCAGCTCCCCGACTAGCGGCCCCTACAATGAGCAGTTCTTC. Translated, it gives CASSSPTSGPYNEQFF.

The chain is built from TRBV18 and TRBJ2-7; 7 nucleotides match TRBD1. V gave up 0 bases and J gave up 2 bases; unmatched junction bases: 1. Germline values: CDR1 KGHSH, CDR2 LQKENI. The CDR3 covers 14 residues. CDR3 amino acids: CASSPPGQPYEQYF. In nucleotides, the CDR3 is TGTGCCAGCTCACCACCGGGACAGCCCTACGAGCAGTACTTC.

The CDR3 DNA reads TGTGCCAGCAGTGGGACAGGGGGCTCCTACGAGCAGTACTTC. Its translation is CASSGTGGSYEQYF. V and J are TRBV6-5 and TRBJ2-7, with 11 nucleotides matching TRBD1. Germline loops: CDR1 MNHEY, CDR2 SVGAGI. The CDR3 totals 14 residues. J lost 0 bases, V lost 5 bases, and 0 bases had no gene match.